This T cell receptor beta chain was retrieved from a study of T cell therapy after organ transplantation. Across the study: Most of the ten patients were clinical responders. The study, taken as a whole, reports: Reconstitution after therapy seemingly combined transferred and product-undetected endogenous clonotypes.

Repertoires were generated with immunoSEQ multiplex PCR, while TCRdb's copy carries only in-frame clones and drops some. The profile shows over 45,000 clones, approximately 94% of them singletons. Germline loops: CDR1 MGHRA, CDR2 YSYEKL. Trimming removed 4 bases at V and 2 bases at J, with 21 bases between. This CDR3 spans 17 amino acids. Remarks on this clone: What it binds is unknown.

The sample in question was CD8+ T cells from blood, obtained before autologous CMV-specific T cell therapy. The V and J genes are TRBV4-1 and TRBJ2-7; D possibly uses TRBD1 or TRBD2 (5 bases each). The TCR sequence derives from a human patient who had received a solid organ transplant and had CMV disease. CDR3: CASSPYQPGTAAYEQYF. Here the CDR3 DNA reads TGCGCCAGCAGCCCCTACCAGCCGGGGACCGCGGCCTACGAGCAGTACTTC.